This T cell receptor beta chain was captured in a study of CD8 T cells in ankylosing spondylitis. This clonotype has ten or more counts. The antigen remains unidentified. Losses at the gene ends were 5 bases for V and 5 bases for J; bases not matched to a gene: 7. From germline, CDR1 is ENHRY and CDR2 SYGVKD. The CDR3 extends over 15 amino acids. Overall study findings and caveats: What seemed typical of ankylosing spondylitis blood was a TCR beta motif built from about eight highly homologous variants. In ankylosing spondylitis patients, matched synovial fluid reportedly showed significant enrichment of disease-linked clones.

Making the TCR beta libraries involved quantitative 5'-RACE with molecular barcodes. TCRdb ran MiXCR on the 5' RACE reads and lists one entry per CDR3 protein. This table has under 250,000 distinct CDR3 sequences, about 10% appearing once. The sequence was obtained from a male donor with ankylosing spondylitis or in good health (not recorded which). This chain connects TRBV10-3 to TRBJ2-1; 9 bases fit TRBD1. The sample taken for sequencing was blood, either unsorted or a sorted T cell fraction (not recorded which). The CDR3 spells CAISPGQGRDNEQFF. DNA of the CDR3: TGTGCCATCAGTCCGGGACAGGGCCGAGACAATGAGCAGTTCTTC.